Listed below are T cell receptor beta chains from one sample, sequenced in a study of tumor and adjacent non-tumor tissue in lung cancer. MiXCR, applied by TCRdb to the multiplex PCR reads, yields one record per CDR3 protein. The top ten clones hold over 15% of a sample with about 140,000 distinct CDR3 sequences, around 66% of them seen once. Sequencing was done on a sample of lung tumor tissue. The receptor set was obtained from a man aged 60 to 75 with small cell lung cancer. Each CDR3 is given with its conserved first and last residue. A D gene is named only where the DNA matches it firmly. Not all rows give a size; the values are once, few, many and, for expanded clones, a class.

CDR3nt | CDR3aa | len | abundance | d_gene | j_gene | v_gene
TGTGCCAGCAGTTTAGATCACAATGAGCAGTTCTTC | CASSLDHNEQFF | 12 | few | . | TRBJ2-1 | TRBV12-3/TRBV12-4
TGTGCCAGCAGTGAGCCGGGGGCAGGGACCCAGTACTTC | CASSEPGAGTQYF | 13 | . | . | TRBJ2-5 | TRBV25-1
TGCGCCAGCAGCTTTGGGTCCGGGAGCGCAGATACGCAGTATTTT | CASSFGSGSADTQYF | 15 | once | . | TRBJ2-3 | TRBV5-1
TGCAGTGCTGCTCTAACCGCACACAATGAGCAGTTCTTC | CSAALTAHNEQFF | 13 | . | . | TRBJ2-1 | TRBV20-1
TGTGCCGGCAGCGTCAATGAGCAATTCTTC | CAGSVNEQFF | 10 | . | . | TRBJ2-1 | TRBV11-2
TGTGCCAGCAGCTTCACACTATCGGGGGAATACACCGGGGAGCTGCTTTTT | CASSFTLSGEYTGELLF | 17 | . | . | TRBJ2-2 | TRBV11-2
TGTGTCAACAGCCCTCCGACAGGGCGCAGGCGAACTGAAGCTTTCTTT | CVNSPPTGRRRTEAFF | 16 | . | TRBD1 | TRBJ1-1 | TRBV12-3/TRBV12-4
TGTGCCTGGAGCCGGTCTGGAGAGACCCAGTACTTC | CAWSRSGETQYF | 12 | few | . | TRBJ2-5 | TRBV30
TGTGCCAACAGCTCTACCACGCTGGGTGAGCAGTTCTTC | CANSSTTLGEQFF | 13 | . | . | TRBJ2-1 | TRBV11-1
TGCGCCAGCAGCGGGTCCTACGAGCAGTACTTC | CASSGSYEQYF | 11 | medium-sized | . | TRBJ2-7 | TRBV10-2
TGTGCCAGCAGTGTACAGGCAGGGGGGACCGGGGAGCTGTTTTTT | CASSVQAGGTGELFF | 15 | . | . | TRBJ2-2 | TRBV6-1
TGTGCCAGCAGCTTAGGCCGGGTTGGCTCCTACGAGCAGTACTTC | CASSLGRVGSYEQYF | 15 | many | . | TRBJ2-7 | TRBV13
TGTGCCAGCAGTCCTAGACCAGACGGTAGTCGGACCCAGTACTTC | CASSPRPDGSRTQYF | 15 | . | . | TRBJ2-5 | TRBV2
TGCGCCAGCAGCCCGACCAGCGGAAGAAATTCACCCCTCCACTTT | CASSPTSGRNSPLHF | 15 | . | . | TRBJ1-6 | TRBV5-1
TGTGCCGGCAGCCGTCTGGGGCTAGCGGGTCAAGAGACCCAGTACTTC | CAGSRLGLAGQETQYF | 16 | few | TRBD2 | TRBJ2-5 | TRBV11-3
TGTGCCAGCAGTTATGTACAGGGCGGCACCGGGGAGCTGTTTTTT | CASSYVQGGTGELFF | 15 | few | . | TRBJ2-2 | TRBV6-5
TGTGCCAGCAGCCACGGGACGCTCAATGAGCAGTTCTTC | CASSHGTLNEQFF | 13 | . | . | TRBJ2-1 | TRBV5-6
TGCGCCAGCAGCCAAGGCGGAAATGGAGCCACCAATGAGCAGTTCTTC | CASSQGGNGATNEQFF | 16 | many | . | TRBJ2-1 | TRBV4-1
TGCGCCAGCAGCTTGTTAGTGGAGTCCTACAATGAGCAGTTCTTC | CASSLLVESYNEQFF | 15 | . | . | TRBJ2-1 | TRBV5-1
TGCGCCTGCAGCCAAGATCTAATGGGTCTGAGCTCCCACAATGAGCAGTTCTTC | CACSQDLMGLSSHNEQFF | 18 | . | . | TRBJ2-1 | TRBV4-1
TGTGCCAGCACTCCATGGGGAATGATCTACAATGAAGCTTCCTTT | CASTPWGMIYNEASF | 15 | . | . | TRBJ1-1 | TRBV6-2/TRBV6-3
TGTGCCAGCTGCGGGGGACAGGGAGTGGGCACTGAAGCTTTCTTT | CASCGGQGVGTEAFF | 15 | . | TRBD1 | TRBJ1-1 | TRBV12-3/TRBV12-4
TGTGCCAGCAGTGGTGTGGTAGCGGGAGTAGAGGAGACCCAGTACTTC | CASSGVVAGVEETQYF | 16 | . | TRBD2 | TRBJ2-5 | TRBV6-1
TGCAGTGCTACAGACGGGGGGGGGGTTGAATGGCTCGGGAGCGCAGATACGCAGTATTTT | CSATDGGGVEWLGSADTQYF | 20 | many | TRBD2 | TRBJ2-3 | TRBV20-1
TGTGCCAGCAGCGCCTGGACGGTGGTGAGTGAGCAATTCTTC | CASSAWTVVSEQFF | 14 | . | . | TRBJ2-1 | TRBV11-3